Listed below are T cell receptor beta chains from one sample, sequenced in a study of regulatory T cells in long-lasting Graves disease. TCRdb redid the calling of the multiplex PCR reads with MiXCR, one entry per CDR3 protein. The sample includes approximately 440,000 distinct CDR3 sequences, about 16% of them seen just once. The same data also contributed to another study, on T cells in Graves' hyperthyroidism and ophthalmopathy.

This material consisted of peripheral blood mononuclear cells (PBMCs), taken at new diagnosis, from a patient treated with antithyroid drugs. The source of these receptors is a man in his forties with Graves disease. Each CDR3 is given with its conserved first and last residue. The D gene is left open where the match is weak. The size entry is marked missing in some rows and otherwise reads once, few, many or a size class.

DNA: TGTGCCAGCAGCCGAACAGGGGCCTACACAGATACGCAGTATTTT
CDR3: CASSRTGAYTDTQYF
D: TRBD1
J: TRBJ2-3
V: TRBV7-6
size: -

DNA: TGTGCCAGTAGGCCCTACGTTCTTCAGGGGGACAGCACAGATACGCAGTATTTT
CDR3: CASRPYVLQGDSTDTQYF
D: TRBD1
J: TRBJ2-3
V: TRBV19
size: many

DNA: TGTGCCAGCAGTTTGGGAAAGGGGGACAATGAGCAGTTCTTC
CDR3: CASSLGKGDNEQFF
D: -
J: TRBJ2-1
V: TRBV28
size: many

DNA: TGTGCTAGCAGCAAGAGTGGGGGCGGCGAGACCCAGTACTTC
CDR3: CASSKSGGGETQYF
D: -
J: TRBJ2-5
V: TRBV7-7
size: many

DNA: TGTGCCAGTAGAAGGGCTAACACCGGGGAGCTGTTTTTT
CDR3: CASRRANTGELFF
D: -
J: TRBJ2-2
V: TRBV19
size: -

DNA: TGCGCCAGCAGCGTGGGGACTTTCTCCTACGAGCAGTACTTC
CDR3: CASSVGTFSYEQYF
D: -
J: TRBJ2-7
V: TRBV5-1
size: many

DNA: TGTGCCAGCAGCGTAGGCAGCCAGTCCTACGAGCAGTACTTC
CDR3: CASSVGSQSYEQYF
D: -
J: TRBJ2-7
V: TRBV9
size: few

DNA: TGCAGTGCTCGGACCGGGCCCCAAGGGAACTACGAGCAGTACTTC
CDR3: CSARTGPQGNYEQYF
D: -
J: TRBJ2-7
V: TRBV20-1
size: many

DNA: TGTGCCAGCAGAGGACAGACGATTAACACCGGGGAGCTGTTTTTT
CDR3: CASRGQTINTGELFF
D: -
J: TRBJ2-2
V: TRBV6-1
size: few

DNA: TGCGCCAGCAGCTTGGTGGCAGGGAGCGGGGGCTACACCTTC
CDR3: CASSLVAGSGGYTF
D: -
J: TRBJ1-2
V: TRBV5-1
size: -

DNA: TGTGCCAGCAGCTTCACGGGACCGCGAACTGGGGCCAACGTCCTGACTTTC
CDR3: CASSFTGPRTGANVLTF
D: -
J: TRBJ2-6
V: TRBV11-2
size: -

DNA: TGTGCCAGCAAAGAGCGGGGGACCCAGTCCTACGAGCAGTACTTC
CDR3: CASKERGTQSYEQYF
D: TRBD2
J: TRBJ2-7
V: TRBV2
size: many

DNA: TGTGCCAGCAGTTTTCGGGGACCCCCGGCGGGAAACACCGGGGAGCTGTTTTTT
CDR3: CASSFRGPPAGNTGELFF
D: -
J: TRBJ2-2
V: TRBV27
size: few

DNA: TGCAGCGTGGTTGCTAGCGGGAACACCGGGGAGCTGTTTTTT
CDR3: CSVVASGNTGELFF
D: TRBD2
J: TRBJ2-2
V: TRBV29-1
size: many

DNA: TGTGCCAGCACCGCGGACAGGCGGTACGAGCAGTACTTC
CDR3: CASTADRRYEQYF
D: TRBD1
J: TRBJ2-7
V: TRBV2
size: many

DNA: TGTGCCAGCAGCCAAGCCCGGGAGCGGAGATACGAGCAGTACTTC
CDR3: CASSQARERRYEQYF
D: -
J: TRBJ2-7
V: TRBV14
size: few

DNA: TGTGCCAGCAGTGGAGTAGCGGGAGGTACGACCCAGTACTTC
CDR3: CASSGVAGGTTQYF
D: TRBD2
J: TRBJ2-5
V: TRBV9
size: few

DNA: TGTGCCAGCAGCTTAGAGGGGGACATCTCCTACAATGAGCAGTTCTTC
CDR3: CASSLEGDISYNEQFF
D: -
J: TRBJ2-1
V: TRBV11-3
size: many

DNA: TGCAGCGTTGAGACCGACAGGGGGCGTGCGGAGACCCAGTACTTC
CDR3: CSVETDRGRAETQYF
D: TRBD1
J: TRBJ2-5
V: TRBV29-1
size: many

DNA: TGTGCCAGCAGTTTAAGGCGTCAGGGGGGCTACGAGCAGTACTTC
CDR3: CASSLRRQGGYEQYF
D: -
J: TRBJ2-7
V: TRBV28
size: many

DNA: TGTGCCACCAGCAGAGAGAAAGGGTCCGTCTACGAGCAGTACTTC
CDR3: CATSREKGSVYEQYF
D: -
J: TRBJ2-7
V: TRBV15
size: many

DNA: TGTGCCAGCAGCCCCGGACTAGCGGGAGGTTACGGGGAGCTGTTTTTT
CDR3: CASSPGLAGGYGELFF
D: TRBD2
J: TRBJ2-2
V: TRBV28
size: many